This T cell receptor (beta chain) is drawn from a study of OX40 agonist ivuxolimab in advanced cancers. Collection of blood occurred at baseline, at cycle 4 day 1, and at cycle 7 day 1. With regard to this clone: Its target is not known.

Study-level findings and limits: Fewer expanded clones were found on average in CD4+ than in CD8+ T cells.

This table comes from immunoSEQ multiplex PCR, and its TCRdb copy is limited to in-frame clones, with some not included. The sample has 45,000 to 60,000 clones; 82% are singletons. This clonotype was sampled from an adult with an advanced solid tumor such as melanoma, head and neck, liver or kidney cancer. The sample consisted of CD4+ or CD8+ T cells sorted from blood, taken in a trial of the OX40 agonist ivuxolimab.

CDR3 nucleotides: TGTGCCAGCAGTGACATAGGAGATACGCAGTATTTT. Protein: CASSDIGDTQYF. V and J are TRBV28 and TRBJ2-3, with D hard to call. The CDR3 loop spans 12 amino acids. Germline V CDR1 and CDR2: MDHEN, SYDVKM. The germline V and J ends were trimmed by 5 bases and 5 bases, with 8 bases remaining between them.